This T cell receptor beta chain was sequenced in a study of human T cells and chemical hapten exposure. Time point here: pre-sensitization, week 0. Treatment: therapeutic diphenylcyclopropenone sensitization with weekly scalp DPC. From whole blood left unfractionated, total RNA was extracted. On this clonotype itself: Its cognate antigen is unknown.

The study, taken as a whole, reports: Positive correlation was observed between PT1 expanded TCR counts and patch test score. There were significantly more large CDR3 similarity clusters among expanded TCRs than among controls.

Germline CDR1 and CDR2: MGHRA and YSYEKL. V was pared by 3 bases and J by 6 bases, with 5 bases between. There are 11 residues in the CDR3. TCRdb ran MiXCR on the RACE reads and lists one entry per CDR3 protein. The profile covers 300,000 to 450,000 distinct CDR3 sequences, with roughly 5% appearing a single time and 2.6% taken by the ten largest. The material sequenced was whole blood, taken in connection with sensitization to the hapten diphenylcyclopropenone (DPC). The chain uses TRBV4-1 and TRBJ1-1; the D is unclear. The sequence was collected from a woman aged 45-60 years with alopecia areata. Some clones in this sample may be carry-over from other donors' samples. CDR3 in DNA: TGCGCCAGCAGCCAGGCCCCTGAAGCTTTCTTT. Translating gives CASSQAPEAFF.